Many counts were recorded for the clone carrying this T cell receptor beta chain. What it binds is not known. The cDNA came from 5'RACE with 10-nucleotide random UMIs. TCRdb passed the 5' RACE reads through MiXCR, listing each CDR3 protein once. In the table there are tens of thousands of distinct CDR3 sequences, under 4% of which are singletons. Trimming cost V 4 bases and J 7 bases, with 18 bases left between them. The length of the CDR3 is 15 residues. Germline CDR1 SGHRS, CDR2 YFSETQ. These data come from a study of neurological immune-mediated disorders. Findings of the study overall: Among 34 multiple sclerosis patients, phylogenetic grouping put the repertoires of 18 into a single related-CDR3 cluster, a possible signature.

Specified time point: longitudinal time-point 1 (baseline). Unsorted libraries were generated from 2 million PBMCs held at -80 degrees C. The specimen sequenced was PBMCs. The chain carries TRBV5-1 and TRBJ2-1, with TRBD2 as a possible D gene (7 bases). The clonotype originates from a woman aged 60-70 years with multiple sclerosis. Here the CDR3 reads CASSPEGGAGNEQFF. As DNA, the CDR3 is TGCGCCAGCAGCCCCGAAGGGGGGGCTGGGAATGAGCAGTTCTTC.